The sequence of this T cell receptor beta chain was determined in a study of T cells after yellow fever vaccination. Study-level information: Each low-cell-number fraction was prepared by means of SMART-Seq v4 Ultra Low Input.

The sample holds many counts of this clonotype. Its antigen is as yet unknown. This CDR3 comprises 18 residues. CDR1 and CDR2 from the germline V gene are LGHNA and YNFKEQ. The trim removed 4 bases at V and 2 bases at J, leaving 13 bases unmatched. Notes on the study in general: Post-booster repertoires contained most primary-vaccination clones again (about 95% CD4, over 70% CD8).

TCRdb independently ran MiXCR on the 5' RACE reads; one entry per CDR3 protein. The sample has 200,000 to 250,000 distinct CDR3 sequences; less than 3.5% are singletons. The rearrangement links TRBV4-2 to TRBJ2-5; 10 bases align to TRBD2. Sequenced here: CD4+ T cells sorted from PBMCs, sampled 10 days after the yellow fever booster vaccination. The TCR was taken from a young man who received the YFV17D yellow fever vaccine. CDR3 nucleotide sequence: TGTGCCAGCAGCCCCGACGTAGCGGGGGGTCCTTCTCAAGAGACCCAGTACTTC. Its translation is CASSPDVAGGPSQETQYF.